This T cell receptor (gamma chain) was recovered during a study of in vitro expanded adult blood gammadelta T cells (dated by TCRdb to 2019 to 2021). For context, the study as a whole: Sort purities ranging from about 96% to 100% Vgamma9Vdelta2 cells among T cells were obtained. The study compared the TCR repertoire of Vgamma9Vdelta2 T cells expanded in vitro with a mistletoe-extract drug against those expanded with HMBPP or zoledronate. Each donor's cells were separately stimulated with HMBPP, zoledronate or AbnobaViscum P, and TRG and TRD CDR3 repertoires were sequenced for every condition. A few subjects were included in the TCR repertoire analysis.

General conclusions and limits of the study: Every repertoire came from in vitro expanded cultures of healthy donor cells rather than from mistletoe-treated patients. Each donor had a private TRDV2 repertoire shared between treatments, and in multidimensional scaling the TRD repertoires clustered by subject rather than by stimulant. Most of the top TRGV9 CDR3 clonotypes were public, as they were shared across donors and across all three stimulation conditions. CDR3 length, diversity and J usage of AbnobaViscum P-expanded Vgamma9Vdelta2 repertoires were found to be similar to those of HMBPP- and zoledronate-expanded repertoires, which suggested a polyclonal response.

The treatment or condition label of this sample denotes: aminobisphosphonate causing endogenous IPP accumulation, approximately 1 uM. Following expansion, live CD3+ TCRgammadelta+ Vgamma9+ Vdelta2+ T cells were FACS-sorted using a FACS Aria III. PBMC were exposed to approximately 1 uM zoledronate for one day and then washed three times before expansion. The cultures were expanded for around 14 days, and IL-2 was added again every 3 to 4 days. Following the one-day stimulant pulse, cells were washed three times and were subsequently cultured in medium containing roughly 96 U/mL IL-2. Before culture, peripheral blood mononuclear cells were isolated by Lymphoprep gradient centrifugation and frozen in liquid nitrogen. Library creation used 5' RACE. RNA was extracted from roughly 9,200 sorted cells per sample using the RNeasy Micro Kit. Libraries were built by template-switch reverse transcription followed by PCR amplification of the CDR3gamma and CDR3delta regions. The amplicons were sequenced on an Illumina MiSeq with the V2 300 kit, which gave 150 bp paired-end reads. For the original study's pipeline: FastQC version 0.11.8 was used to check read quality. Reads were aligned to GenBank TRG or TRD reference genes with MiXCR version 3.0.3 to construct CDR3 sequences. Default MiXCR parameters were applied, except that 3 rather than 5 consecutive nucleotides were used for TRDD assembly. VDJtools version 1.2.1 with default settings was used for repertoire analyses, including normalized Shannon-Wiener diversity, clonotype tracking and multidimensional scaling. CDR3 sequences that were out-of-frame or contained stop codons were left out of the analysis. TCRdb reanalyzed the public reads with the CATT caller, and identical DNA sequences were merged afterwards. The V and J calls shown here were made by TCRdb, not taken from the authors' results. The sample table contains about 470 gamma-chain clones; only one count was recorded for roughly 12% of them. Together, the top ten hold 25% to 35% of the sample.

This clone occurred once. It lacks a known antigen. This could be a read error, since a much larger clone is one nucleotide away. There are 14 amino acids in the CDR3, from cysteine to phenylalanine inclusive. Only the CDR3 region is kept as DNA, spanning 42 bases read in frame from base 1. Looking up the germline V gene (reference sequence) yields CDR1 GITISATS and CDR2 ISYDGTV. The source was gamma-delta T cells from peripheral blood expanded in culture, collected from an in vitro culture stimulated with zoledronate. J gene calling gave no result, while the V gene is TRGV9. This sequence originates from an adult in good health. The CDR3: CALWEARRYYKKIF. The bases are TGTGCCTTGTGGGAGGCGAGAAGGTATTATAAGAAAATCTTT.